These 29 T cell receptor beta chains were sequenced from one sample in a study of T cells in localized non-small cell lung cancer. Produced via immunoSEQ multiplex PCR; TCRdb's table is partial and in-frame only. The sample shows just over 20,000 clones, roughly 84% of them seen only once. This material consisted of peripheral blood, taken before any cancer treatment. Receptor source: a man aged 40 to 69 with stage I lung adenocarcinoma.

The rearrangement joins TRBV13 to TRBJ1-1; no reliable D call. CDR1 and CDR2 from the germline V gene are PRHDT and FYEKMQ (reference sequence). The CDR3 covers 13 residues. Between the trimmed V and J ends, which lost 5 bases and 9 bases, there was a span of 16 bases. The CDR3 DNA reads TGTGCCAGCAGCCGAACCGCGGAAGCAAAAGCTTTCTTT. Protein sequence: CASSRTAEAKAFF.

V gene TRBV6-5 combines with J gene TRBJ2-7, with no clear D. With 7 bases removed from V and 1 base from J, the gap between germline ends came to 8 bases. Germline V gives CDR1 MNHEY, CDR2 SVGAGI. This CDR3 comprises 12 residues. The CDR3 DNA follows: TGTGCCAGCAACGACGGTTCCTACGAGCAGTACTTC. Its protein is CASNDGSYEQYF.

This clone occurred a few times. DNA for the CDR3: TGCGCCAGCAGCGTGGGACAGCCCCAAGAGACCCAGTACTTC. Its protein product is CASSVGQPQETQYF. The V gene is TRBV5-1, the J gene TRBJ2-5, with 7 bases aligning to TRBD1. V gave up 4 bases and J gave up 1 base; unmatched junction bases: 4. CDR1 is SGHRS, CDR2 YFSETQ, per germline. CDR3 size: 14 residues.

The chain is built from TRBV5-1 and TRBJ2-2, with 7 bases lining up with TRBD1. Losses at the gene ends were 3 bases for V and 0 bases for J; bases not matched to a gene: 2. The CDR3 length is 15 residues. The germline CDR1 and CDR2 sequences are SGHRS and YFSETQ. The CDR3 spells CASSWGTANTGELFF. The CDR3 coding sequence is TGCGCCAGCAGCTGGGGGACAGCGAACACCGGGGAGCTGTTTTTT.

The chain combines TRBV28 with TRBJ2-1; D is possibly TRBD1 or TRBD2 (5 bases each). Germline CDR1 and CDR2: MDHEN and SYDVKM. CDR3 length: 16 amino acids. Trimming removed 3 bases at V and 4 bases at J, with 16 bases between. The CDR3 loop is CASSLSEGPPYNEQFF. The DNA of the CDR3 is TGTGCCAGCAGTTTGTCCGAGGGGCCCCCGTACAATGAGCAGTTCTTC.

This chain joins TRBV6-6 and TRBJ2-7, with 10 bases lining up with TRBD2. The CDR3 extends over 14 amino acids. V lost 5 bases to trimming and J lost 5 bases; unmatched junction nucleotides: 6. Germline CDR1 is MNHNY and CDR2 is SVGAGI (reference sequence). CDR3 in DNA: TGTGCCAGCAGTAAATTACTAGCGGGGAACGAGCAGTACTTC. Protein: CASSKLLAGNEQYF.

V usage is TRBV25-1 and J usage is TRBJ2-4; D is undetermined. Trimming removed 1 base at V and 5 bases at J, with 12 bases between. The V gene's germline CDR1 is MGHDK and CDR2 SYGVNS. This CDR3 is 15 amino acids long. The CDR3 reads CASSEWGPGQNIQYF. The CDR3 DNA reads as TGTGCCAGCAGTGAATGGGGTCCTGGTCAAAACATTCAGTACTTC.

CDR3 sequence: CASSESLAGGETQYF. The DNA for the CDR3 is TGTGCCAGCAGTGAGAGTCTAGCGGGAGGGGAGACCCAGTACTTC. The chain combines TRBV25-1 with TRBJ2-5; 12 bases are a match to TRBD2. Unmatched junction bases numbered 4, after V lost 3 bases and J lost 5 bases. Germline V gene data show CDR1 as MGHDK and CDR2 as SYGVNS. The CDR3 totals 15 residues.

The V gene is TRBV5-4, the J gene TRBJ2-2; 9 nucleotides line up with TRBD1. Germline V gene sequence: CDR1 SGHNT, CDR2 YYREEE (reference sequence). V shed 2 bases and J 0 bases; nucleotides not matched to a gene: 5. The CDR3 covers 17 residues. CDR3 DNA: TGTGCCAGCAGCTTAGACAGGGGGTTACCGAACACCGGGGAGCTGTTTTTT. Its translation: CASSLDRGLPNTGELFF.

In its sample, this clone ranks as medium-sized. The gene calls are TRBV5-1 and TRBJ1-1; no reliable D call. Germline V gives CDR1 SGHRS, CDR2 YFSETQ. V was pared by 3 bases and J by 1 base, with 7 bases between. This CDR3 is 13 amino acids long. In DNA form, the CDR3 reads TGCGCCAGCAGCTGGAGGGAGAACACTGAAGCTTTCTTT. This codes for CASSWRENTEAFF. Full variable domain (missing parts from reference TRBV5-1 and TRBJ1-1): KAGVTQTPRYLIKTRGQQVTLSCSPISGHRSVSWYQQTPGQGLQFLFEYFSETQRNKGNFPGRFSGRQFSNSRSEMNVSTLELGDSALYLCASSWRENTEAFFGQGTRLTVV.

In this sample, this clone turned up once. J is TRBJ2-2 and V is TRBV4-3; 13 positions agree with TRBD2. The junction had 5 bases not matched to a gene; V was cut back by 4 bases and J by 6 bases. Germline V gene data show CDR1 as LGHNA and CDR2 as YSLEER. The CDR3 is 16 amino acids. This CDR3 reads CASSRTTSGGAGELFF. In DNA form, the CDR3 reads TGCGCCAGCAGCCGGACCACTAGCGGGGGGGCCGGGGAGCTGTTTTTT.

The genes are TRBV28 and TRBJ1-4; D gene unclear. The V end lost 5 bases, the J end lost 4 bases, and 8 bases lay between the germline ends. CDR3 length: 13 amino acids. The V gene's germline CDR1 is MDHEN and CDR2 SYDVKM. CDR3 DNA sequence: TGTGCCAGCAGTAAGCAGGTTAATGAAAAACTGTTTTTT. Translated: CASSKQVNEKLFF.

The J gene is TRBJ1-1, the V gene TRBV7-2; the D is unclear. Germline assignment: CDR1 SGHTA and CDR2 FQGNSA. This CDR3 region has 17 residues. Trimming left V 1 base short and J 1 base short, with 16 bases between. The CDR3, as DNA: TGTGCCAGCAGCTTAGTGGGCGGCCGGACCTCGAACACTGAAGCTTTCTTT. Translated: CASSLVGGRTSNTEAFF.

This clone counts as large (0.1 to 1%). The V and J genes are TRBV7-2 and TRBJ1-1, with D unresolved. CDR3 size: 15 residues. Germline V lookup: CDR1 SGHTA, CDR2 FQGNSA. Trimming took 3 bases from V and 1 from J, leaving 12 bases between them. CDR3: CASSFRNAGNTEAFF. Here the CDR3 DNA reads TGTGCCAGCAGCTTCCGAAACGCAGGGAACACTGAAGCTTTCTTT.

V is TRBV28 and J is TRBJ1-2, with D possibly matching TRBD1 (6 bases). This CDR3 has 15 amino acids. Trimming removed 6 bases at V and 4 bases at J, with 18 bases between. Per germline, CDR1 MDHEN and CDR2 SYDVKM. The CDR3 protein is CASSLPQGQPYGYTF. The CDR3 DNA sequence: TGTGCCAGCAGCCTACCCCAAGGACAGCCCTATGGCTACACCTTC.

CDR3 nucleotides: TGTGCCAGCTCACGACAGAAAGACTATGGCTACACCTTC. Residues: CASSRQKDYGYTF. The J gene is TRBJ1-2, the V gene TRBV18; D is possibly TRBD1 (5 bases). This CDR3 spans 13 amino acids. Per germline, CDR1 KGHSH and CDR2 LQKENI. Trimming took off 4 bases at V and 3 bases at J, with 9 bases between the two ends.

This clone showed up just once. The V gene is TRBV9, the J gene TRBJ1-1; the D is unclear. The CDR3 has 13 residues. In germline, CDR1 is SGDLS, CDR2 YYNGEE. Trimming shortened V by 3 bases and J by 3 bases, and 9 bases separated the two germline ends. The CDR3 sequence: CASSGRLDTEAFF. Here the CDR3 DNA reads TGTGCCAGCAGCGGGCGACTCGACACTGAAGCTTTCTTT.

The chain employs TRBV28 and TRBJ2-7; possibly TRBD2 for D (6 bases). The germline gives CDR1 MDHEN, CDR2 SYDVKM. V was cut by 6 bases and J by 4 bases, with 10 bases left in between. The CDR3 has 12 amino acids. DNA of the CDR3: TGTGCCAGCAGCGGGGGAAAATACGAGCAGTACTTC. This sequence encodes CASSGGKYEQYF.

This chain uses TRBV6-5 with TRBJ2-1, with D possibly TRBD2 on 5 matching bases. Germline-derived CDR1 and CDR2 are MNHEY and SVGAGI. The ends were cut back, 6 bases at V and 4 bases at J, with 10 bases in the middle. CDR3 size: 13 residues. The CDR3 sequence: CASSPTSYNEQFF. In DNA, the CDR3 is TGTGCCAGCAGCCCAACTAGTTACAATGAGCAGTTCTTC.

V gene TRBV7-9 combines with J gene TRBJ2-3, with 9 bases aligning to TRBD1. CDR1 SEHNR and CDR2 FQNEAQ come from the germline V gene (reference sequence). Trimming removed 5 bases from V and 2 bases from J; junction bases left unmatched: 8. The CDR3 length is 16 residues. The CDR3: CASSRSGTGITDTQYF. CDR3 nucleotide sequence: TGTGCCAGCAGCCGATCCGGGACAGGGATCACAGATACGCAGTATTTT.

CDR3 in amino acids: CASSFLREQYF. CDR3 sequence (DNA): TGTGCCAGCAGTTTCTTACGCGAGCAGTACTTC. This sequence joins TRBV28 and TRBJ2-7; no reliable D call. Germline CDR1 MDHEN, CDR2 SYDVKM. This CDR3 has 11 amino acids. V was clipped by 3 bases and J by 6 bases, with 6 bases between them.

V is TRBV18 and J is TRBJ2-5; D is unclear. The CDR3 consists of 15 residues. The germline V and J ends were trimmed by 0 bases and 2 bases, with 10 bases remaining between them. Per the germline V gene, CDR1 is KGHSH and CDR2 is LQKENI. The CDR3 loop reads CASSPPNSRQETQYF. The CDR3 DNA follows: TGTGCCAGCTCACCACCAAACAGTAGACAAGAGACCCAGTACTTC.

The CDR3: CASRAERGSYNEQFF. The CDR3, as DNA: TGCGCCAGCAGGGCCGAGCGGGGGTCCTACAATGAGCAGTTCTTC. The genes are TRBV4-3 and TRBJ2-1; 8 bases agree with TRBD2. CDR3 length: 15 residues. J lost 1 base, V lost 6 bases, and 5 bases had no gene match. In germline, CDR1 is LGHNA, CDR2 YSLEER.

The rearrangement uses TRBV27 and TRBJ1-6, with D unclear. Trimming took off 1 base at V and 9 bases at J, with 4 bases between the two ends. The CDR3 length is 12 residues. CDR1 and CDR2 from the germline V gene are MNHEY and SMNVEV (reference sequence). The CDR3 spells CASSLLGSPLHF. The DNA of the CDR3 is TGTGCCAGCAGTTTATTAGGTTCACCCCTCCACTTT.

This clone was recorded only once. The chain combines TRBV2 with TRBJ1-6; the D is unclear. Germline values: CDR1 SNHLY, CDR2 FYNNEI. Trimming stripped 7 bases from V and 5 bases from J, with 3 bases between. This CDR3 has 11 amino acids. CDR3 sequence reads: CASTDNSPLHF. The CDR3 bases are TGTGCCAGCACAGATAATTCACCCCTCCACTTT.

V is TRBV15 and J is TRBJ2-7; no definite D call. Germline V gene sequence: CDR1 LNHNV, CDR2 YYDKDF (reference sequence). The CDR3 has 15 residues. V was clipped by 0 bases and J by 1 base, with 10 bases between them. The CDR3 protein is CATSRDTLVSYEQYF. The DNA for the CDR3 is TGTGCCACCAGCAGAGATACCCTCGTTTCCTACGAGCAGTACTTC.

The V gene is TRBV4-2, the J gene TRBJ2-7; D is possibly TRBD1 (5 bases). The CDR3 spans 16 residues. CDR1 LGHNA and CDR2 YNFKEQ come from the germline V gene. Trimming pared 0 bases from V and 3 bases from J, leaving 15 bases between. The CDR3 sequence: CASSQEEQAPGYEQYF. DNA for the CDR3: TGTGCCAGCAGCCAAGAGGAACAGGCCCCCGGCTACGAGCAGTACTTC.

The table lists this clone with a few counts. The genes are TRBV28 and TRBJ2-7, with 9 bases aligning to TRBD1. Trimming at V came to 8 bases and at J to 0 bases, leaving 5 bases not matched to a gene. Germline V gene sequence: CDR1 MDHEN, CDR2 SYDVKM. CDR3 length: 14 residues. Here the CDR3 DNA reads TGTGCCAGCTCCCGGGACAGGGACTCCTACGAGCAGTACTTC. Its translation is CASSRDRDSYEQYF.

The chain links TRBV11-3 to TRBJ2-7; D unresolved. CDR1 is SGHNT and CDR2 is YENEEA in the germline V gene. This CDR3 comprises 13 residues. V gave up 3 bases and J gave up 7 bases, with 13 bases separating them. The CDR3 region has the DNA TGTGCCAGCAGCTTTAACCCAATGGGGGAGCAGTACTTC. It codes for CASSFNPMGEQYF.